This T cell receptor (beta chain) was obtained from a study of blood T cell repertoires in COVID-19. Study-wide context: Donors in the United States, Italy and Spain gave samples during acute or convalescent COVID-19. In each case, the material was cDNA or gDNA derived from T cells, B-cell-depleted T cells, or PBMCs.

Original processing methods: For nucleated cells, counts were estimated from reference gene primer amplification. The table came from immunoSEQ multiplex PCR; TCRdb's copy has only in-frame clones and leaves some out. V and J calls and clone size are those listed in that table; D and trimming were worked out from the DNA. Of around 170,000 clones listed, approximately 80% are singletons. The germline V gene encodes CDR1 SGHRS and CDR2 YFSETQ. V shed 1 base, J shed 8 bases, and the junction held 8 bases outside the gene matches. This CDR3 has 15 amino acids. The chain joins TRBV5-1 to TRBJ2-2; 7 nucleotides agree with TRBD2. The receptor's source is a woman aged 80 or older with acute or convalescent COVID-19. Input material: peripheral blood. CDR3 in amino acids: CASSLSGTDGGELFF. CDR3 bases: TGCGCCAGCAGCTTGAGCGGGACTGATGGAGGGGAGCTGTTTTTT.